This T cell receptor (beta chain) derives from a study of T cell responses to AZD1222 COVID-19 vaccine. The CDR3 spans 14 residues. Germline CDR1 is MNHEY and CDR2 is SVGAGI. Between the trimmed V and J ends, which lost 0 bases and 4 bases, there was a span of 9 bases. This table comes from immunoSEQ multiplex PCR, and its TCRdb copy is limited to in-frame clones, with some not included. Of about 93,000 clones in the sample, roughly 89% are singletons; the top ten hold approximately 2.8%. Study-wide results and limits: Donors were mostly white British, more females; clonal diversity possibly underestimated. Close to half of spike-specific TCRs reportedly recognize unmutated variant regions. The repertoires were collected only after the peak T cell response.

To note about this clone: Its specificity is not known.

The chain employs TRBV6-5 and TRBJ1-2; weak D call: TRBD1 (6 bases). This receptor was obtained from an adult in good health. Sequencing was performed on peripheral blood, taken on day 0 of MenACWY control vaccination. The CDR3 is CASSYSQGTYGYTF. The DNA for the CDR3 is TGTGCCAGCAGTTACTCGCAGGGGACCTATGGCTACACCTTC.